This passage covers 3 T cell receptor beta chains from one sample sequenced in a study of T-cell reconstitution after alpha-beta-depleted transplantation in children. Construction of the TCRbeta library involved unique molecular identifiers. TCRdb used MiXCR to reprocess the PCR reads, holding one entry per CDR3 protein. This table has around 15,000 distinct CDR3 sequences, around 4.9% appearing once. Here the sequenced sample was PBMCs, taken before TCRalphabeta/CD19-depleted stem cell transplant. These receptors originate from a boy younger than 18 with acute lymphoblastic leukemia, due to receive a stem cell transplant.

This clonotype was detected ten times or more. This chain links TRBV18 with TRBJ1-2, with TRBD1 as a possible D gene (5 bases). V was trimmed by 4 bases and J by 2 bases, leaving 8 bases between them. In germline, CDR1 is KGHSH, CDR2 LQKENI. CDR3 size: 13 residues. The CDR3 sequence is CASSQGRNYGYTF. The DNA for the CDR3 is TGTGCCAGCTCACAGGGGCGAAACTATGGCTACACCTTC.

This clonotype was found many times. The chain employs TRBV7-7 and TRBJ2-2; TRBD1 matches 8 bases. Germline CDR1 reads SSHAT; CDR2 reads FNYEAQ (reference sequence). V lost 6 bases and J lost 4; bases outside the gene matches: 4. The CDR3 covers 14 residues. The CDR3: CASSLTGATGELFF. The DNA of the CDR3 is TGTGCCAGCAGTCTGACAGGGGCCACCGGGGAGCTGTTTTTT. Drawing the rest from reference TRBV7-7 and TRBJ2-2, the complete variable domain is GAGVSQSPRYKVTKRGQDVTLRCDPISSHATLYWYQQALGQGPEFLTYFNYEAQPDKSGLPSDRFSAERPEGSISTLTIQRTEQRDSAMYRCASSLTGATGELFFGEGSRLTVL.

This clonotype is labeled as medium-sized. V and J are TRBV29-1 and TRBJ2-3; D is unresolved. Per germline, CDR1 SQVTM and CDR2 ANQGSEA. The CDR3 runs to 13 residues. V was clipped by 4 bases and J by 0 bases, with 8 bases between them. CDR3 coding DNA: TGCAGCGTTGTGGTCAGGAGCACAGATACGCAGTATTTT. It translates to CSVVVRSTDTQYF.